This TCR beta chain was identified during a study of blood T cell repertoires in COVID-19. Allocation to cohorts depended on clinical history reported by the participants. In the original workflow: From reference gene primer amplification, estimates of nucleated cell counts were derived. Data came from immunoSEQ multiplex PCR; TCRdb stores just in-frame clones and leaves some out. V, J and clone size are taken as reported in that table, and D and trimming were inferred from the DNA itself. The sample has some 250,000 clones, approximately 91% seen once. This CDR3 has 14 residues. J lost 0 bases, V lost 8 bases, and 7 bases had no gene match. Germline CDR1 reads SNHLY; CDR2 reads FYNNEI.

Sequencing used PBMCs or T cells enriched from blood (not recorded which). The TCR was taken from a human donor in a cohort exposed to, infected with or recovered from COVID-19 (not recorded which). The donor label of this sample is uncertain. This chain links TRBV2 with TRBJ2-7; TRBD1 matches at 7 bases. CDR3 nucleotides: TGTGCCAGCCTCGGACAGGCCCGCTCCTACGAGCAGTACTTC. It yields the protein CASLGQARSYEQYF. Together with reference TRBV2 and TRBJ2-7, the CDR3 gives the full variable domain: EPEVTQTPSHQVTQMGQEVILRCVPISNHLYFYWYRQILGQKVEFLVSFYNNEISEKSEIFDDQFSVERPDGSNFTLKIRSTKLEDSAMYFCASLGQARSYEQYFGPGTRLTVT.